The T cell receptor beta chain described here comes from a study of beta chain features in type 1 diabetes. The CDR3 is made up of 13 amino acids. Trimming removed 3 bases from V and 5 bases from J, with 8 bases in between. Looked up from germline, CDR1 is LNHDA and CDR2 is SQIVND (reference sequence). As every portion of the isolated RNA was reverse transcribed, the sequencing read expressed TCRB transcripts. The repertoire was sequenced with immunoSEQ multiplex PCR; TCRdb's copy has only in-frame clones and lacks some. The sample has some 370,000 clones, roughly 9.8% seen once. Study-wide results and limits: A moderate, significant TCRB CDR3 shortening appeared in type 1 diabetes across four CD4+ subsets.

This clone has a count of ten or more. Antigen specificity is unknown. The sequence was obtained from a man aged 25-40 years with type 1 diabetes. V gene TRBV19 combines with J gene TRBJ2-1, with D possibly TRBD1 on 5 matching bases. Sequences were obtained from central memory CD4+ T cells from blood. The CDR3 region has the DNA TGTGCCAGTAGTATCAGACAGAACAATGAGCAGTTCTTC. Protein sequence: CASSIRQNNEQFF.